This T cell receptor (beta chain) originates from a study of blood T cell repertoires in COVID-19. The wider study: T cells, B-cell-depleted T cells, or PBMCs supplied cDNA or gDNA.

Patients at the Seattle site were enrolled during active infection and followed longitudinally. Profiling relied on immunoSEQ multiplex PCR, and the TCRdb table lists in-frame clones only, not all of them. The data contain around 200,000 clones, approximately 87% of them seen just once; the ten biggest clones take up about 20%. The CDR3 runs 15 residues. In germline, CDR1 is MDHEN, CDR2 SYDVKM. V shed 6 bases, J shed 7 bases, and the junction held 8 bases outside the gene matches. A single count supports this clone. The source of this sequence is a person aged 65-85 years with COVID-19, enrolled during active disease. V is TRBV28 and J is TRBJ1-4, with 10 bases matching TRBD1. The sequenced material came from peripheral blood. CDR3 nucleotides: TGTGCCAGCAGATATCCGACAGGGGGCCTTGAAAAACTGTTTTTT. This sequence encodes CASRYPTGGLEKLFF. The full variable domain, rest sourced from reference TRBV28 and TRBJ1-4, is DVKVTQSSRYLVKRTGEKVFLECVQDMDHENMFWYRQDPGLGLRLIYFSYDVKMKEKGDIPEGYSVSREKKERFSLILESASTNQTSMYLCASRYPTGGLEKLFFGSGTQLSVL.